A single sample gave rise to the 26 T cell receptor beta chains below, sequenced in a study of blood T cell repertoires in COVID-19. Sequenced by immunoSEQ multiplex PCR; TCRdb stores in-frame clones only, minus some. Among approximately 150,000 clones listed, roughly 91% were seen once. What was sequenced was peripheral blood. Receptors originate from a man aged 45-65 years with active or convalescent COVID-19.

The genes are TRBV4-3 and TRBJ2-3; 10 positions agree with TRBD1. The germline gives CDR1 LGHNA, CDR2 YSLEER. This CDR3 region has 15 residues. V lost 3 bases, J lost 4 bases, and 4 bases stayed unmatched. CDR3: CASSQGTGAPDTQYF. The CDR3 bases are TGCGCCAGCAGCCAGGGGACAGGGGCCCCAGATACGCAGTATTTT.

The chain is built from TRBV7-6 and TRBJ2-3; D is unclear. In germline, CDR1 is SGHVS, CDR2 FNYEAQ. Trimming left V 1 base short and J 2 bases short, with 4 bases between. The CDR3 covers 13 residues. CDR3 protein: CASSLVFTDTQYF. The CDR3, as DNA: TGTGCCAGCAGCTTAGTATTCACAGATACGCAGTATTTT.

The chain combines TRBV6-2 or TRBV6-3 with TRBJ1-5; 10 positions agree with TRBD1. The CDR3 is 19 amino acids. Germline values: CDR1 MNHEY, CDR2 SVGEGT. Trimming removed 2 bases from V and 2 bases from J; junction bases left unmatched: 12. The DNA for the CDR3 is TGTGCCAGCAGTTACCTGGGACAGGGGCCTGCAGGCGGCAATCAGCCCCAGCATTTT. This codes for CASSYLGQGPAGGNQPQHF.

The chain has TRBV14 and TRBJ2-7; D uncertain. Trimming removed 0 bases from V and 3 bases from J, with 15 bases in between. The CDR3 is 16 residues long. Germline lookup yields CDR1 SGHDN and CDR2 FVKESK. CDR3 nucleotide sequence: TGTGCCAGCAGCCAAGACGCCCGTTTTTCCTACTACGAGCAGTACTTC. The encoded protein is CASSQDARFSYYEQYF.

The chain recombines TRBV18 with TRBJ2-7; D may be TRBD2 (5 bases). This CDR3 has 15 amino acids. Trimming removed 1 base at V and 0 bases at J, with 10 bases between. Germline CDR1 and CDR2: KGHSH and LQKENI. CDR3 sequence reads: CASSPRTGSSYEQYF. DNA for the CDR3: TGTGCCAGCTCACCACGGACGGGGAGCTCCTACGAGCAGTACTTC.

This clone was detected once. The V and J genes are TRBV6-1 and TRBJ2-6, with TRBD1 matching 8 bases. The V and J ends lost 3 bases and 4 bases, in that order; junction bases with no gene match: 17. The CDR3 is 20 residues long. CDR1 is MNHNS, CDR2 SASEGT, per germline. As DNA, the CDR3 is TGTGCCAGCAGTGAGGCTTGGTTGACAGGGGATTATTACGGGGCCAACGTCCTGACTTTC. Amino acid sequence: CASSEAWLTGDYYGANVLTF.

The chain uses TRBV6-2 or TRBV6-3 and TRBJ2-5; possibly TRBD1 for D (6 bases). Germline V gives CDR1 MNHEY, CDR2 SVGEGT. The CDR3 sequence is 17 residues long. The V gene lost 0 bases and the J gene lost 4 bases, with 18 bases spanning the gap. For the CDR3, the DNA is TGTGCCAGCAGTTACTCGAGGCTCGGGCAGGGGAGAGAGACCCAGTACTTC. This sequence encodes CASSYSRLGQGRETQYF.

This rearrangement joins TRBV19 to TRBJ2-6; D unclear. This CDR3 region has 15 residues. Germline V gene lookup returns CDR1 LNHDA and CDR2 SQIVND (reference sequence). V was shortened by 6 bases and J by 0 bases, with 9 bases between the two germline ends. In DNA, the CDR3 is TGTGCCAGTAGCCTATGGAGCTCTGGGGCCAACGTCCTGACTTTC. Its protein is CASSLWSSGANVLTF.

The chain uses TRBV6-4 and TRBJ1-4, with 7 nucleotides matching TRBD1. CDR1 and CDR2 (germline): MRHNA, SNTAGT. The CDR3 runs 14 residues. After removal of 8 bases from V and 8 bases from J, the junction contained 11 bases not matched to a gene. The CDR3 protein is CASGSGQRGEKLFF. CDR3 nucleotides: TGTGCCAGCGGATCGGGACAGAGAGGGGAAAAACTGTTTTTT.

CDR3 nucleotide sequence: TGCAGCGCTTCGGCCCAAGCGGATTCACCCCTCCACTTT. It specifies CSASAQADSPLHF. The chain joins TRBV29-1 to TRBJ1-6; D gene unclear. The V end was cut by 7 bases, the J end by 8 bases, with 15 bases between. CDR1 and CDR2 (germline): SQVTM, ANQGSEA. The CDR3 totals 13 residues. Full variable domain (rest looked up from reference TRBV29-1 and TRBJ1-6): SAVISQKPSRDICQRGTSLTIQCQVDSQVTMMFWYRQQPGQSLTLIATANQGSEATYESGFVIDKFPISRPNLTFSTLTVSNMSPEDSSIYLCSASAQADSPLHFGNGTRLTVT.

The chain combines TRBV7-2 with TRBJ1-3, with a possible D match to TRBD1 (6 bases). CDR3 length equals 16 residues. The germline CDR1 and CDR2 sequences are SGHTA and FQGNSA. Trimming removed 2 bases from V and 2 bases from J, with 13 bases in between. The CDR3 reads CASSLRQGPTGNTIYF. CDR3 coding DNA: TGTGCCAGCAGCTTACGGCAGGGGCCGACTGGAAACACCATATATTTT.

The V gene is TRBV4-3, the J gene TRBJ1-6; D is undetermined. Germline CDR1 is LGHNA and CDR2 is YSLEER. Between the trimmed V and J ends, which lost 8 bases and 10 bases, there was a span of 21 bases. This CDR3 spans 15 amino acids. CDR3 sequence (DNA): TGCGCCAGCTCCGCCCAAGCGGCGGTAGGATCACCCCTCCACTTT. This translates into CASSAQAAVGSPLHF.

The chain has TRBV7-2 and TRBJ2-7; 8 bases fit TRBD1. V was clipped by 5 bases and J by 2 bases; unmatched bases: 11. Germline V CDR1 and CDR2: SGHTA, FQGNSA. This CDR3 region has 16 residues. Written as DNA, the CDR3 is TGTGCCAGCAGCCCTACCGGGACAGGACCCACCTACGAGCAGTACTTC. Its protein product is CASSPTGTGPTYEQYF.

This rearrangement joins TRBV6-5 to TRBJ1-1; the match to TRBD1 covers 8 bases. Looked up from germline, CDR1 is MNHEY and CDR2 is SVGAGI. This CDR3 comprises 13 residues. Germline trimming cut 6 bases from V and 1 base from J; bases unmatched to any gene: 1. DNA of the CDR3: TGTGCCAGCAGAGGGACAGGGAACACTGAAGCTTTCTTT. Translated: CASRGTGNTEAFF.

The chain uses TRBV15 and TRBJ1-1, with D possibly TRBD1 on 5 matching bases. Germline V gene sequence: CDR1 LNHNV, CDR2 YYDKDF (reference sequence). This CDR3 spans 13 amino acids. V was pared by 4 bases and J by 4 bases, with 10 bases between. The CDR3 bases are TGTGCCACCAGCATGACGGGGGGCACTGAAGCTTTCTTT. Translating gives CATSMTGGTEAFF.

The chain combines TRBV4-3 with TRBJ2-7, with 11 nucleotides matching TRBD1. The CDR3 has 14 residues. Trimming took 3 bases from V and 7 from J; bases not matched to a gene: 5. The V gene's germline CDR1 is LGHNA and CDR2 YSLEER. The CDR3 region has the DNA TGCGCCAGCAGCCACGGACAGGGGGCGCGGGAGCAGTACTTC. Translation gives CASSHGQGAREQYF.

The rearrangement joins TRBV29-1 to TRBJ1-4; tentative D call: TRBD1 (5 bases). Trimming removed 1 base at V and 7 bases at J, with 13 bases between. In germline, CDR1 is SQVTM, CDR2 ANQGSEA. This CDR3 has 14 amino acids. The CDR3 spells CSVEVPGEGEKLFF. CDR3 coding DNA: TGCAGCGTTGAAGTTCCGGGGGAGGGTGAAAAACTGTTTTTT.

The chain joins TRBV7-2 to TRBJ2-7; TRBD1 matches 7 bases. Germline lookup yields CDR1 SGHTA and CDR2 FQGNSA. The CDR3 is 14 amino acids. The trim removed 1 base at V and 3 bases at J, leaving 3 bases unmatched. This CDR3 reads CASSLGQGGYEQYF. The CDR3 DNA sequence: TGTGCCAGCAGCTTAGGACAGGGTGGCTACGAGCAGTACTTC.

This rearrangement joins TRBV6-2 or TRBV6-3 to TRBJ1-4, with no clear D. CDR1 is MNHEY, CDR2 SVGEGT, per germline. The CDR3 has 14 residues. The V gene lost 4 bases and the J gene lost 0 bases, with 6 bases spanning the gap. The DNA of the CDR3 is TGTGCCAGCAGTTCGGCGGCAACTAATGAAAAACTGTTTTTT. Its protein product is CASSSAATNEKLFF.

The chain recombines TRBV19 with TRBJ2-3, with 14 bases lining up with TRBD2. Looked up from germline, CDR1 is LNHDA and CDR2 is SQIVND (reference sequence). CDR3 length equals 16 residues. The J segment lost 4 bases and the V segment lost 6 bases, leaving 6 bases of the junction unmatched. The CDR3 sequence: CASSQRLAGGSDTQYF. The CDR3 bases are TGTGCCAGTAGCCAACGACTAGCGGGGGGGTCAGATACGCAGTATTTT.

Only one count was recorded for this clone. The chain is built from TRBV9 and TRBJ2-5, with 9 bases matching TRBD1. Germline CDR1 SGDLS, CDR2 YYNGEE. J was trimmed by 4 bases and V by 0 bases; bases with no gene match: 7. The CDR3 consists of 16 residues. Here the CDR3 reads CASSVGDRARGETQYF. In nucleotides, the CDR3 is TGTGCCAGCAGCGTAGGGGACAGGGCGAGGGGAGAGACCCAGTACTTC.

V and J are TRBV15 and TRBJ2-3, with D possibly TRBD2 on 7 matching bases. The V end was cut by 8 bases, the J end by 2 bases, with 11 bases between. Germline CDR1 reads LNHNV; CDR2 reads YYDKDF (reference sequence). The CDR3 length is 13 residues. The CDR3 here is CATGGAFTDTQYF. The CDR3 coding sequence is TGTGCCACCGGGGGGGCTTTCACAGATACGCAGTATTTT.

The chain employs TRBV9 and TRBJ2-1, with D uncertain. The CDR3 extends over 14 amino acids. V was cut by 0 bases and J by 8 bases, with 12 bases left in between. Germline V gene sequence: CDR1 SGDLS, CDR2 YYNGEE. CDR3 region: CASSVDLTRDEQFF. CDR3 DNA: TGTGCCAGCAGCGTAGACTTGACTCGGGATGAGCAGTTCTTC.

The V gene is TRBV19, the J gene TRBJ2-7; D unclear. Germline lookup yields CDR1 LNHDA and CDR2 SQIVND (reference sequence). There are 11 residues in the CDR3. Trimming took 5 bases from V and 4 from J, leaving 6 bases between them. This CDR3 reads CASSGQYEQYF. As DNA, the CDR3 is TGTGCCAGTAGTGGTCAGTACGAGCAGTACTTC. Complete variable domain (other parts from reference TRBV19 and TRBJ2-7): DGGITQSPKYLFRKEGQNVTLSCEQNLNHDAMYWYRQDPGQGLRLIYYSQIVNDFQKGDIAEGYSVSREKKESFPLTVTSAQKNPTAFYLCASSGQYEQYFGPGTRLTVT.

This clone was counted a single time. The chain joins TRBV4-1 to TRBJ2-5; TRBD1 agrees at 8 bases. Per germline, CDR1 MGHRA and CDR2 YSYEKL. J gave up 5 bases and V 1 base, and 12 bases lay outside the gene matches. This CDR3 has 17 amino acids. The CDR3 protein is CASSQGGDRPQYETQYF. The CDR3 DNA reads TGCGCCAGCAGCCAAGGGGGGGACAGGCCCCAATATGAGACCCAGTACTTC.

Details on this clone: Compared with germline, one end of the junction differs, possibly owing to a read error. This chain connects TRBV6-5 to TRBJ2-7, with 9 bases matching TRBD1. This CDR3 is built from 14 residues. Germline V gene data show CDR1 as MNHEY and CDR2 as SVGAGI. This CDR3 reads CASRTGTGSSEQYF. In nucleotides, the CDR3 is TGTGCCAGCAGAACCGGGACAGGGTCCTCCGAGCAGTACTTC.